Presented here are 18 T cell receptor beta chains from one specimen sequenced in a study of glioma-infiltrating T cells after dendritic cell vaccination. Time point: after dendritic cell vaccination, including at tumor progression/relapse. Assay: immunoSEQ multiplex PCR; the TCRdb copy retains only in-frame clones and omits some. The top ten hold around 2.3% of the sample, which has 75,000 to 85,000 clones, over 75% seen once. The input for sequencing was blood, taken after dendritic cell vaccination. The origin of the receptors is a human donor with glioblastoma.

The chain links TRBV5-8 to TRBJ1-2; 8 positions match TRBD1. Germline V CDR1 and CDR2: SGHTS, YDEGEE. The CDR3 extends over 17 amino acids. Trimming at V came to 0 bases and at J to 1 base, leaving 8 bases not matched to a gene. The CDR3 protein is CASSLEGRTGLNYGYTF. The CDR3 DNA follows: TGTGCCAGCAGCTTGGAGGGGCGGACAGGGCTTAACTATGGCTACACCTTC.

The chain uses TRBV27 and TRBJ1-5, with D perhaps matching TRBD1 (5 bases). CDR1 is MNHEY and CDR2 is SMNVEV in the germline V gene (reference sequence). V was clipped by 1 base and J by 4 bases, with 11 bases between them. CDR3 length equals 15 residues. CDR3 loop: CASSLFPGRNQPQHF. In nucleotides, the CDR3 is TGTGCCAGCAGTTTATTCCCAGGGCGGAATCAGCCCCAGCATTTT.

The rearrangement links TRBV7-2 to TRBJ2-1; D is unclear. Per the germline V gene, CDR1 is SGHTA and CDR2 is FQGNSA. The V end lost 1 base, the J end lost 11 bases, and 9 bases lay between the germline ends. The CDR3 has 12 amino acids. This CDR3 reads CASSLGAGKQFF. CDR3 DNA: TGTGCCAGCAGCTTAGGGGCAGGAAAGCAGTTCTTC.

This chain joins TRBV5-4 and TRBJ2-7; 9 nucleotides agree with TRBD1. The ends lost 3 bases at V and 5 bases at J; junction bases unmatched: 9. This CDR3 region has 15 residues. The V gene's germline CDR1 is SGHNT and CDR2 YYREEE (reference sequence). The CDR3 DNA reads TGTGCCAGCAGCTCACCGGGACAGGGACCCAACGAGCAGTACTTC. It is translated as CASSSPGQGPNEQYF.

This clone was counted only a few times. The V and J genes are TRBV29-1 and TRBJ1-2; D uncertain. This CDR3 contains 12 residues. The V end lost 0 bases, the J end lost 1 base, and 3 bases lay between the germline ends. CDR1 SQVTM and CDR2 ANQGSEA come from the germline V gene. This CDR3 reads CSVEDINYGYTF. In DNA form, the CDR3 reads TGCAGCGTTGAAGATATTAACTATGGCTACACCTTC.

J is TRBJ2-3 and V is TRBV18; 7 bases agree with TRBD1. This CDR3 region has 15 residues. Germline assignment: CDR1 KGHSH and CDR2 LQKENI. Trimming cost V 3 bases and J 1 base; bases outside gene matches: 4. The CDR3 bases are TGTGCCAGCTCACCGGGAACAGGGGGCACAGATACGCAGTATTTT. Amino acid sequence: CASSPGTGGTDTQYF. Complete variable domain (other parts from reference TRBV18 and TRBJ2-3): NAGVMQNPRHLVRRRGQEARLRCSPMKGHSHVYWYRQLPEEGLKFMVYLQKENIIDESGMPKERFSAEFPKEGPSILRIQQVVRGDSAAYFCASSPGTGGTDTQYFGPGTRLTVL.

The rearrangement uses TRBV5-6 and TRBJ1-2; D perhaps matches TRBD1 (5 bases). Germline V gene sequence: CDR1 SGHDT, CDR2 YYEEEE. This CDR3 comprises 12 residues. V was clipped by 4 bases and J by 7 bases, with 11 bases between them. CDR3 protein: CASSEWGGGYTF. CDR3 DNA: TGTGCCAGCAGCGAGTGGGGGGGTGGCTACACCTTC.

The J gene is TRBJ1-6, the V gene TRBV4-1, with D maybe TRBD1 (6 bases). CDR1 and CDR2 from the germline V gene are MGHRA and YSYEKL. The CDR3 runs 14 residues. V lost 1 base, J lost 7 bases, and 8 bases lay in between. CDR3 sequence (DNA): TGCGCCAGCAGCCAAGCAGGGGACAATTCACCCCTCCACTTT. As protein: CASSQAGDNSPLHF.

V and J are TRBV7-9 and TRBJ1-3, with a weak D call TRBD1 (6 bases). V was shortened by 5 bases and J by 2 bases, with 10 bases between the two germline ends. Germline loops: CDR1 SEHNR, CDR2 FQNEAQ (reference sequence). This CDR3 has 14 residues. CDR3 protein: CASSRTGPGNTIYF. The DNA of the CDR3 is TGTGCCAGCAGCCGTACAGGGCCTGGAAACACCATATATTTT.

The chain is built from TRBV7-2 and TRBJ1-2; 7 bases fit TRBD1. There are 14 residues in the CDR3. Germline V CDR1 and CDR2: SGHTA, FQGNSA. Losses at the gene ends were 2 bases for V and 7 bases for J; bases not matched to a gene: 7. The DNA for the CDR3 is TGTGCCAGCAGCTTAAACGCAGGGGGGTTTGGCTACACCTTC. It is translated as CASSLNAGGFGYTF.

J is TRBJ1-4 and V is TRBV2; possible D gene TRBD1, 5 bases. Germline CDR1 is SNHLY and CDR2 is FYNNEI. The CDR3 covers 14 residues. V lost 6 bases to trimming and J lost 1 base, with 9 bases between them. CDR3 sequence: CASRGTVTNEKLFF. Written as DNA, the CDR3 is TGTGCCAGCAGGGGGACTGTAACTAATGAAAAACTGTTTTTT.

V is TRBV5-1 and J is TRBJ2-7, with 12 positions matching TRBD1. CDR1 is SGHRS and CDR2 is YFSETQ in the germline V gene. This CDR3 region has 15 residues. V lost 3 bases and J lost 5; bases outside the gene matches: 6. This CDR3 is CASSSTGTGGDEQYF. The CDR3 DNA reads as TGCGCCAGCAGCTCAACCGGGACAGGGGGCGACGAGCAGTACTTC.

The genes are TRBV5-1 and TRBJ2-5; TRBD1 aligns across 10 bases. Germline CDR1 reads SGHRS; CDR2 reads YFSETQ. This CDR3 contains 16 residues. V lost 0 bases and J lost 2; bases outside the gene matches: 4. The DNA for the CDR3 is TGCGCCAGCAGCTTGGGAGGGACAGGGGCGCAAGAGACCCAGTACTTC. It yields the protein CASSLGGTGAQETQYF.

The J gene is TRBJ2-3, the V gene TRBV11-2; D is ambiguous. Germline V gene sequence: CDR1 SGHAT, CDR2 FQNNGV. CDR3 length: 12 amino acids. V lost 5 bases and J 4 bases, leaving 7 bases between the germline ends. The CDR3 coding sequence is TGTGCCAGCAGCGGAGACTCAGATACGCAGTATTTT. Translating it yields CASSGDSDTQYF.

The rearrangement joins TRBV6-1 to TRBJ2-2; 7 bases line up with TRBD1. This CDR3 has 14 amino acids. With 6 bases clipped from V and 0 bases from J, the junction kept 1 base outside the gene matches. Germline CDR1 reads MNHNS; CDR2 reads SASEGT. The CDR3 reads CASSGTANTGELFF. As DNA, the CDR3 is TGTGCCAGCAGCGGGACAGCGAACACCGGGGAGCTGTTTTTT.

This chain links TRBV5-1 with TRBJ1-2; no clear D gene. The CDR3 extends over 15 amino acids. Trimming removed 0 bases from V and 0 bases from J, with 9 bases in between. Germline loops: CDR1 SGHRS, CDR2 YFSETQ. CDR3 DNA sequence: TGCGCCAGCAGCTTGGGCGACACCTCTAACTATGGCTACACCTTC. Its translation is CASSLGDTSNYGYTF.

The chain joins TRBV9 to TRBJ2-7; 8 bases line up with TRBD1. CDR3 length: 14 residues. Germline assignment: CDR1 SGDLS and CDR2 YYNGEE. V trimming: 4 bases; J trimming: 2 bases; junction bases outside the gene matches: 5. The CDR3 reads CASSKDRGTYEQYF. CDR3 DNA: TGTGCCAGCAGCAAAGACAGGGGAACCTACGAGCAGTACTTC.

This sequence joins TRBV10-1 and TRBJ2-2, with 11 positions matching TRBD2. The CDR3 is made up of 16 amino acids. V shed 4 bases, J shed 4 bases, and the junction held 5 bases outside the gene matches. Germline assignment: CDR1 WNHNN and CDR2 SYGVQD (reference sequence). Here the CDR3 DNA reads TGCGCCAGCAGTGGAGGGACTAGCGGATTCACCGGGGAGCTGTTTTTT. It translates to CASSGGTSGFTGELFF.